This T cell receptor beta chain emerged from a study of early stage breast cancer tumors. Overall study results and limits: Tumor and normal breast were distinguished via blood comparison in about 90% of the 16 patients. Most shared enriched TCRB sequences were commonly generated ones.

Concerning this clone: The antigen remains unidentified.

The method was immunoSEQ multiplex PCR; TCRdb's version includes in-frame clones alone and lacks a portion of them. The table lists roughly 30,000 clones, roughly 77% of them singletons. The CDR3 contains 17 residues. The J segment lost 4 bases and the V segment lost 2 bases, leaving 11 bases of the junction unmatched. Germline CDR1 reads SGHAT; CDR2 reads FQNNGV. V gene TRBV11-2 combines with J gene TRBJ2-7, with 10 bases aligning to TRBD2. The sample consisted of breast tumor tissue. This receptor was identified in a person aged 25 to 39 with breast cancer. CDR3 bases: TGTGCCAGCAGCTTAACCCTAGCGGGAGTTAAAGTGTACGAGCAGTACTTC. Its translation is CASSLTLAGVKVYEQYF.